Following are 5 T cell receptor beta chains from one sample sequenced in a study of regulatory T cells in long-lasting Graves disease (dated by TCRdb to about 2021). Library creation used multiplex PCR. Reads for this sample came from an Illumina HiSeq 4000. CDR3 regions were amplified by Arm-PCR with iRepertoire HTBI primers to construct TCR beta libraries. TCRdb reworked the public reads: Q25 trimming with fastp, MiXCR clone assembly, productive beta chains retained. Identical CDR3 protein sequences are pooled into one entry, listed with their most common genes and DNA. In this sample the table shows approximately 540,000 distinct CDR3 sequences, approximately 12% of which occur a single time. The top ten clones comprise almost 9% of the sample. Sample time point, as interpreted from the label and publication: newly diagnosed GD, antithyroid drugs for less than 3 months. RNA was extracted from PBMCs in TRIzol for both TCR sequencing and RNA sequencing.

These same data were also listed under a study on T cells in Graves' hyperthyroidism and ophthalmopathy.

Here the sequenced sample was peripheral blood mononuclear cells (PBMCs), taken at new diagnosis, from a patient treated with antithyroid drugs. The receptor source for this set is a woman aged 25 to 39 with Graves disease. Donor details come from another sample of the same person, matched by shared clones.

The rearrangement links TRBV11-2 to TRBJ2-3; 13 bases line up with TRBD2. Unmatched junction bases numbered 6, after V lost 4 bases and J lost 5 bases. The CDR3 length is 16 residues. Germline CDR1 and CDR2: SGHAT and FQNNGV. The CDR3 reads CASSSRTSGSLDTQYF. DNA of the CDR3: TGTGCCAGCAGCTCACGGACTAGCGGGAGTTTAGATACGCAGTATTTT.

This clonotype was seen more than once but under ten times. The chain is built from TRBV4-1 and TRBJ2-1, with 13 bases aligning to TRBD2. The CDR3 sequence is 17 residues long. Germline loops: CDR1 MGHRA, CDR2 YSYEKL. Trimming cost V 4 bases and J 1 base; bases outside gene matches: 4. The CDR3 DNA reads as TGCGCCAGCAGCCGACTAGCGGGAGGAGCATCCTACAATGAGCAGTTCTTC. It specifies CASSRLAGGASYNEQFF.

This clonotype was counted ten times or more. The V gene is TRBV7-6, the J gene TRBJ2-5; D gene ambiguous. V dropped 5 bases and J dropped 0 bases, with 10 bases sitting between them. The CDR3 covers 14 residues. The germline V gene has CDR1 SGHVS and CDR2 FNYEAQ. CDR3 nucleotide sequence: TGTGCCAGCAGCCCGACAAAGTACCAAGAGACCCAGTACTTC. It yields the protein CASSPTKYQETQYF.

CDR3 sequence (DNA): TGTGCCAGTAGTTTTTACACTAGCGGGAGTACGAATACGCAGTATTTT. It encodes CASSFYTSGSTNTQYF. The rearrangement uses TRBV19 and TRBJ2-3, with TRBD2 matching 11 bases. This CDR3 contains 16 residues. Germline values: CDR1 LNHDA, CDR2 SQIVND (reference sequence). J was trimmed by 7 bases and V by 5 bases; bases with no gene match: 11.

This clonotype was detected many times. The rearrangement joins TRBV27 to TRBJ2-3, with a possible D match to TRBD1 (6 bases). This CDR3 has 13 residues. Trimming removed 6 bases at V and 3 bases at J, with 10 bases between. The V gene's germline CDR1 is MNHEY and CDR2 SMNVEV (reference sequence). The CDR3 reads CASRTQGTDTQYF. The CDR3 nucleotides read TGTGCCAGCAGAACACAGGGTACAGATACGCAGTATTTT.